The 29 T cell receptor beta chains reported below all come from one sample, sequenced in a study of blood T cell repertoires in COVID-19. The method was immunoSEQ multiplex PCR; TCRdb's version includes in-frame clones alone and lacks a portion of them. The sample consists of some 50,000 clones, approximately 81% of them appearing once. The sample was peripheral blood. The receptors originated from a man aged 45-65 years with acute or convalescent COVID-19.

The chain uses TRBV15 and TRBJ2-5, with D tentatively TRBD2 (6 bases). V shed 0 bases and J shed 5 bases, with 10 bases lying between them. Germline V gives CDR1 LNHNV, CDR2 YYDKDF (reference sequence). This CDR3 comprises 14 residues. For the CDR3, the DNA is TGTGCCACCAGCAGAGATCCCAGCGGGGAGACCCAGTACTTC. Translation gives CATSRDPSGETQYF.

This chain uses TRBV6-5 with TRBJ2-1, with D possibly matching TRBD1 (6 bases). Germline CDR1 MNHEY, CDR2 SVGAGI. CDR3 length: 14 residues. Trimming removed 6 bases from V and 5 bases from J, with 14 bases in between. The CDR3 DNA reads as TGTGCCAGCAGGAAACAGGGTAACCACAATGAGCAGTTCTTC. Translated: CASRKQGNHNEQFF.

The J gene is TRBJ2-1, the V gene TRBV4-2; D is unclear. CDR3 length equals 17 residues. In germline, CDR1 is LGHNA, CDR2 YNFKEQ. V lost 0 bases to trimming and J lost 0 bases, with 12 bases between them. DNA of the CDR3: TGTGCCAGCAGCCAAGAGGTCAGCGCAAGCTCCTACAATGAGCAGTTCTTC. It yields the protein CASSQEVSASSYNEQFF.

This sequence joins TRBV10-2 and TRBJ1-1, with D unclear. This CDR3 has 12 amino acids. Trimming pared 6 bases from V and 3 bases from J, leaving 8 bases between. From germline, CDR1 is WSHSY and CDR2 SAAADI. The CDR3 region has the DNA TGCGCCAGCAGCAACCGGTACACTGAAGCTTTCTTT. This codes for CASSNRYTEAFF.

The J gene is TRBJ1-5, the V gene TRBV19; the match to TRBD1 covers 7 bases. The CDR3 loop spans 15 amino acids. The V and J ends lost 3 bases and 1 base, in that order; junction bases with no gene match: 3. The germline V gene has CDR1 LNHDA and CDR2 SQIVND (reference sequence). CDR3 nucleotides: TGTGCCAGTAGTATCGCACAGGGGAGCAATCAGCCCCAGCATTTT. Its translation is CASSIAQGSNQPQHF.

V is TRBV25-1 and J is TRBJ1-2; TRBD1 aligns across 7 bases. This CDR3 is built from 15 residues. J gave up 4 bases and V 3 bases, and 8 bases lay outside the gene matches. Germline V lookup: CDR1 MGHDK, CDR2 SYGVNS. The CDR3 DNA reads TGTGCCAGCAGTGATCCCAGGGGGAGGCTCTATGGCTACACCTTC. Its protein is CASSDPRGRLYGYTF.

As DNA, the CDR3 is TGTGCCAGCAGCCAAGGTAGGAGCGGGGGGATCGGAACGCAGTATTTT. It codes for CASSQGRSGGIGTQYF. The chain is built from TRBV3-1 (or the pseudogene TRBV3-2) and TRBJ2-3; 9 positions agree with TRBD2. Trimming removed 1 base from V and 9 bases from J; junction bases left unmatched: 11. CDR3 length: 16 amino acids. Germline-derived CDR1 and CDR2 are LGHDT and YNNKEL (reference sequence).

The J gene is TRBJ1-5, the V gene TRBV21-1; the D call of TRBD1 is as the table states it, not checked on the DNA. TRBV21-1 is termed a pseudogene. This CDR3 is 17 amino acids long. CDR3 bases: TGTGCCAGCAGCAACCAGCAGGGAATTCTAGGCAATCAGCCCCAGCATTTT. It translates to CASSNQQGILGNQPQHF.

The J gene is TRBJ1-1, the V gene TRBV19, with TRBD1 matching 7 bases. V shed 4 bases and J 2 bases; nucleotides not matched to a gene: 10. This CDR3 region has 16 residues. Germline CDR1 reads LNHDA; CDR2 reads SQIVND (reference sequence). The CDR3 nucleotides are TGTGCCAGTAGTACCCTACAGGGGCCAGCTAACACTGAAGCTTTCTTT. The encoded protein is CASSTLQGPANTEAFF.

The V and J genes are TRBV5-1 and TRBJ2-2; 12 nucleotides agree with TRBD2. The CDR3 has 16 amino acids. The germline V gene has CDR1 SGHRS and CDR2 YFSETQ. The V segment lost 4 bases and the J segment 5 bases; nucleotides outside the gene matches: 6. The CDR3 DNA sequence: TGCGCCAGCAGCCCATCAACTAGCGGGAGGACCGGGGAGCTGTTTTTT. It is translated as CASSPSTSGRTGELFF.

V gene TRBV15 combines with J gene TRBJ2-5; D unresolved. Trimming stripped 0 bases from V and 5 bases from J, with 10 bases between. In germline, CDR1 is LNHNV, CDR2 YYDKDF (reference sequence). This CDR3 contains 14 residues. Written as DNA, the CDR3 is TGTGCCACCAGCAGAGATTTTGGGCCGGAGACCCAGTACTTC. Translating gives CATSRDFGPETQYF.

The gene calls are TRBV9 and TRBJ1-5, with D possibly TRBD1 on 5 matching bases. Per the germline V gene, CDR1 is SGDLS and CDR2 is YYNGEE. This CDR3 has 14 residues. Trimming took 0 bases from V and 7 from J, leaving 11 bases between them. Here the CDR3 reads CASSVEPGIQPQHF. The CDR3 DNA follows: TGTGCCAGCAGCGTAGAACCAGGGATCCAGCCCCAGCATTTT.

V is TRBV5-1 and J is TRBJ2-5; 7 nucleotides agree with TRBD1. The trim removed 4 bases at V and 4 bases at J, leaving 7 bases unmatched. The CDR3 is 14 amino acids. The germline gives CDR1 SGHRS, CDR2 YFSETQ. CDR3 in DNA: TGCGCCAGCAGCGCCGGACAGGTGGGAGAGACCCAGTACTTC. Amino acid sequence: CASSAGQVGETQYF.

The chain joins TRBV4-1 to TRBJ2-6, with a possible D match to TRBD1 (5 bases). Germline V gives CDR1 MGHRA, CDR2 YSYEKL. There are 17 residues in the CDR3. Trimming stripped 4 bases from V and 2 bases from J, with 15 bases between. The CDR3 region has the DNA TGCGCCAGCAGCCGAGCAGGGTTTGTCCCTGGGGCCAACGTCCTGACTTTC. Its translation: CASSRAGFVPGANVLTF.

The V and J genes are TRBV9 and TRBJ2-5, with TRBD1 identical over 7 bases. The V segment lost 0 bases and the J segment 5 bases; nucleotides outside the gene matches: 4. This CDR3 comprises 14 residues. Germline lookup yields CDR1 SGDLS and CDR2 YYNGEE. In DNA form, the CDR3 reads TGTGCCAGCAGCGTAGAACAGGGGTGGGAGACCCAGTACTTC. Its translation: CASSVEQGWETQYF.

The rearrangement joins TRBV15 to TRBJ1-6; possibly TRBD1 for D (5 bases). The CDR3 totals 17 residues. Germline CDR1 reads LNHNV; CDR2 reads YYDKDF (reference sequence). Trimming took off 0 bases at V and 9 bases at J, with 18 bases between the two ends. As DNA, the CDR3 is TGTGCCACCAGCAGAGATTTGGCCGGGGGAAGGAGTTCACCCCTCCACTTT. This gives the protein CATSRDLAGGRSSPLHF.

The V gene is TRBV19, the J gene TRBJ2-1; 10 bases are shared with TRBD2. The CDR3 runs to 16 residues. Trimming cost V 3 bases and J 10 bases; bases outside gene matches: 12. CDR1 is LNHDA and CDR2 is SQIVND in the germline V gene (reference sequence). CDR3 region: CASSIQAGGPMGEQFF. The DNA of the CDR3 is TGTGCCAGTAGTATTCAAGCGGGAGGGCCGATGGGCGAGCAGTTCTTC.

The chain is built from TRBV7-6 and TRBJ2-7; 9 bases agree with TRBD1. Germline V gene data show CDR1 as SGHVS and CDR2 as FNYEAQ. Unmatched junction bases numbered 10, after V lost 6 bases and J lost 4 bases. This CDR3 has 15 residues. CDR3 sequence (DNA): TGTGCCAGCAGTAATACCGGGACAGGGAATTACGAGCAGTACTTC. Translation: CASSNTGTGNYEQYF.

The rearrangement links TRBV10-3 to TRBJ2-7, with 7 positions matching TRBD1. This CDR3 region has 15 residues. V shed 7 bases, J shed 0 bases, and the junction held 9 bases outside the gene matches. CDR1 is ENHRY and CDR2 is SYGVKD in the germline V gene. This CDR3 reads CAITRQGPYSYEQYF. The CDR3 bases are TGTGCCATCACCCGACAGGGCCCTTACTCCTACGAGCAGTACTTC.

The V call is TRBV27, the J call TRBJ2-7; 9 nucleotides match TRBD1. Looked up from germline, CDR1 is MNHEY and CDR2 is SMNVEV (reference sequence). Trimming removed 9 bases from V and 0 bases from J; junction bases left unmatched: 6. The CDR3 covers 14 residues. CDR3 sequence reads: CASSDRGVSYEQYF. CDR3 nucleotides: TGTGCCAGTAGTGACAGGGGGGTCTCCTACGAGCAGTACTTC.

The V and J genes are TRBV3-1 (or the pseudogene TRBV3-2) and TRBJ2-3; 8 bases align to TRBD1. CDR3 size: 15 residues. The germline V gene encodes CDR1 LGHDT and CDR2 YNNKEL (reference sequence). Germline trimming cut 0 bases from V and 6 bases from J; bases unmatched to any gene: 5. CDR3 loop: CASSQEAGGSDTQYF. DNA of the CDR3: TGTGCCAGCAGCCAAGAGGCAGGGGGCTCGGATACGCAGTATTTT.

In its sample, this clone was seen once. J is TRBJ2-1 and V is TRBV11-3; 8 bases are a match to TRBD1. J was trimmed by 2 bases and V by 1 base; bases with no gene match: 4. The CDR3 loop spans 16 amino acids. CDR1 is SGHNT and CDR2 is YENEEA in the germline V gene. CDR3 DNA: TGTGCCAGCAGCTTAGCATCGGGACAGGCCTACAATGAGCAGTTCTTC. Protein: CASSLASGQAYNEQFF.

The CDR3 here is CASSVERRTGPMEPLHF. Here the CDR3 DNA reads TGTGCCAGCAGCGTAGAGCGTAGGACAGGGCCGATGGAGCCCCTCCACTTT. J is TRBJ1-6 and V is TRBV9; the match to TRBD1 covers 8 bases. The CDR3 covers 17 residues. Germline assignment: CDR1 SGDLS and CDR2 YYNGEE. Trimming at V came to 0 bases and at J to 13 bases, leaving 15 bases not matched to a gene.

The chain is built from TRBV6-5 and TRBJ1-1, with 8 bases fitting TRBD1. V shed 7 bases and J 7 bases; nucleotides not matched to a gene: 8. CDR3 size: 13 residues. Germline V lookup: CDR1 MNHEY, CDR2 SVGAGI. DNA for the CDR3: TGTGCCAGCATTCCTTCAGGGGGCCTTGAAGCTTTCTTT. Translation gives CASIPSGGLEAFF.

This clone was counted only a few times. This chain joins TRBV5-1 and TRBJ1-3, with D tentatively TRBD1 (6 bases). Per germline, CDR1 SGHRS and CDR2 YFSETQ. Trimming pared 4 bases from V and 4 bases from J, leaving 18 bases between. This CDR3 is 16 amino acids long. CDR3 nucleotides: TGCGCCAGCAGCAGCTCTTCCGTGACAGGCGGAAACACCATATATTTT. Its protein product is CASSSSSVTGGNTIYF.

The chain employs TRBV5-6 and TRBJ2-1; D is possibly TRBD1 (6 bases). Per the germline V gene, CDR1 is SGHDT and CDR2 is YYEEEE. V was pared by 0 bases and J by 0 bases, with 13 bases between. The CDR3 contains 17 residues. In nucleotides, the CDR3 is TGTGCCAGCAGCTTGGCCGGACAGCTTAGCTCCTACAATGAGCAGTTCTTC. It yields the protein CASSLAGQLSSYNEQFF.

V is TRBV19 and J is TRBJ1-5; D remains unclear. With 7 bases removed from V and 7 bases from J, the gap between germline ends came to 20 bases. Germline CDR1 is LNHDA and CDR2 is SQIVND (reference sequence). The CDR3 covers 15 residues. CDR3 amino acids: CASTSTSLAQQPQHF. The CDR3 DNA reads as TGTGCCAGTACCTCAACTAGTCTCGCTCAGCAGCCCCAGCATTTT.

V gene TRBV15 combines with J gene TRBJ2-7; 12 bases agree with TRBD2. Losses at the gene ends were 0 bases for V and 0 bases for J; bases not matched to a gene: 15. The germline gives CDR1 LNHNV, CDR2 YYDKDF (reference sequence). CDR3 length: 21 amino acids. The CDR3 nucleotides are TGTGCCACCAGCAGAGATGGGAATCCGGGACTAGCGGGCTCGAGCTCCTACGAGCAGTACTTC. This translates into CATSRDGNPGLAGSSSYEQYF.

The V gene is TRBV5-6, the J gene TRBJ1-4, with 7 bases fitting TRBD1. This CDR3 region has 15 residues. Germline V lookup: CDR1 SGHDT, CDR2 YYEEEE. V was clipped by 4 bases and J by 4 bases; unmatched bases: 7. The CDR3 DNA sequence: TGTGCCAGCAGCCACCGGACAGGCAATAATGAAAAACTGTTTTTT. It encodes CASSHRTGNNEKLFF.